Listed here are 28 T cell receptor beta chains from one sample, sequenced in a study of blood T cell repertoires in COVID-19. Assay used: immunoSEQ multiplex PCR; TCRdb lists only in-frame clones, some missing. The table lists 200,000 to 250,000 clones, around 80% of them singletons. Sequencing was performed on peripheral blood. These TCRs come from a man in his fifties or sixties with active or convalescent COVID-19.

This chain uses TRBV9 with TRBJ2-1; 7 bases are shared with TRBD2. The trim removed 1 base at V and 6 bases at J, leaving 10 bases unmatched. CDR3 length: 16 amino acids. Germline V gives CDR1 SGDLS, CDR2 YYNGEE. Here the CDR3 reads CASSVRWGGSINEQFF. The CDR3 bases are TGTGCCAGCAGCGTAAGGTGGGGCGGGAGTATCAATGAGCAGTTCTTC.

The chain is built from TRBV19 and TRBJ2-7; TRBD2 matches 7 bases. The CDR3 totals 13 residues. Germline V lookup: CDR1 LNHDA, CDR2 SQIVND (reference sequence). J was trimmed by 1 base and V by 8 bases; bases with no gene match: 5. CDR3 protein: CASGASGSYEQYF. In nucleotides, the CDR3 is TGTGCCAGTGGGGCTAGCGGTTCCTACGAGCAGTACTTC.

The chain combines TRBV4-1 with TRBJ1-3; D uncertain. The CDR3 spans 16 residues. Germline CDR1 is MGHRA and CDR2 is YSYEKL. Trimming shortened V by 0 bases and J by 2 bases, and 11 bases separated the two germline ends. The CDR3 DNA sequence: TGCGCCAGCAGCCAAGATCAAGGGAGAGCTGGAAACACCATATATTTT. Translated, it gives CASSQDQGRAGNTIYF.

This chain uses TRBV30 with TRBJ1-5, with 11 nucleotides matching TRBD1. Trimming cost V 1 base and J 7 bases; bases outside gene matches: 12. Germline values: CDR1 GTSNPN, CDR2 SVGIG (reference sequence). The CDR3 has 17 amino acids. CDR3 DNA: TGTGCCTGGAGTGGGGCGCCGGGACAGGGGGAAAGGCAGCCCCAGCATTTT. Its translation: CAWSGAPGQGERQPQHF.

CDR3 nucleotide sequence: TGTGCCAGCAGCGATTCTGGGGGCGGACCCTCTGGAAACACCATATATTTT. It translates to CASSDSGGGPSGNTIYF. The chain recombines TRBV7-9 with TRBJ1-3; perhaps TRBD1 as D (6 bases). The germline V and J ends were trimmed by 5 bases and 0 bases, with 17 bases remaining between them. This CDR3 comprises 17 residues. Germline CDR1 reads SEHNR; CDR2 reads FQNEAQ (reference sequence). Full variable domain (rest looked up from reference TRBV7-9 and TRBJ1-3): DTGVSQNPRHKITKRGQNVTFRCDPISEHNRLYWYRQTLGQGPEFLTYFQNEAQLEKSRLLSDRFSAERPKGSFSTLEIQRTEQGDSAMYLCASSDSGGGPSGNTIYFGEGSWLTVV.

The chain joins TRBV18 to TRBJ2-5; TRBD1 agrees at 9 bases. CDR3 length: 16 amino acids. V gave up 2 bases and J gave up 5 bases; unmatched junction bases: 9. The V gene's germline CDR1 is KGHSH and CDR2 LQKENI. The CDR3 is CASSPEQGAIKETQYF. The CDR3 region has the DNA TGTGCCAGCTCACCAGAACAGGGGGCAATAAAGGAGACCCAGTACTTC. The variable domain in full, completed from reference TRBV18 and TRBJ2-5, reads NAGVMQNPRHLVRRRGQEARLRCSPMKGHSHVYWYRQLPEEGLKFMVYLQKENIIDESGMPKERFSAEFPKEGPSILRIQQVVRGDSAAYFCASSPEQGAIKETQYFGPGTRLLVL.

The chain links TRBV21-1 to TRBJ2-2; TRBD1 was called by the table and not checked on the DNA. TRBV21-1 is classified as a pseudogene. The CDR3 runs to 13 residues. CDR3 amino acids: CASSNQSPGELFF. CDR3 coding DNA: TGTGCCAGCAGCAATCAGTCCCCCGGGGAGCTGTTTTTT.

This clone was observed a single time. J is TRBJ2-7 and V is TRBV3-1 (or the pseudogene TRBV3-2), with D unclear. Trimming removed 1 base at V and 1 base at J, with 11 bases between. Germline V gene data show CDR1 as LGHDT and CDR2 as YNNKEL (reference sequence). The CDR3 contains 15 residues. DNA of the CDR3: TGTGCCAGCAGCCAAGGGTCTAGTGGATCCTACGAGCAGTACTTC. Translating it yields CASSQGSSGSYEQYF.

The rearrangement links TRBV27 to TRBJ1-5; no clear D. V was pared by 5 bases and J by 1 base, with 9 bases between. This CDR3 spans 14 amino acids. Germline V gene sequence: CDR1 MNHEY, CDR2 SMNVEV (reference sequence). In nucleotides, the CDR3 is TGTGCCAGCAGTCCCCTTTTGAGCAATCAGCCCCAGCATTTT. Amino acid sequence: CASSPLLSNQPQHF.

The chain couples TRBV20-1 to TRBJ2-1, with 8 bases fitting TRBD1. Germline trimming cut 3 bases from V and 2 bases from J; bases unmatched to any gene: 6. The germline V gene has CDR1 DFQATT and CDR2 SNEGSKA (reference sequence). The CDR3 covers 15 residues. The CDR3 reads CSASTGTGPYNEQFF. The DNA for the CDR3 is TGCAGTGCTAGTACCGGGACAGGTCCCTACAATGAGCAGTTCTTC.

J is TRBJ1-6 and V is TRBV24-1; the match to TRBD1 covers 7 bases. The trim removed 7 bases at V and 8 bases at J, leaving 4 bases unmatched. This CDR3 region has 13 residues. Per germline, CDR1 KGHDR and CDR2 SFDVKD. The CDR3 nucleotides read TGTGCCACCAGGGCCGGACAGGATTCACCCCTCCACTTT. It is translated as CATRAGQDSPLHF.

The sample holds a few counts of this clone. The V call is TRBV3-1 (or the pseudogene TRBV3-2), the J call TRBJ2-3; 11 nucleotides match TRBD2. Trimming removed 5 bases from V and 5 bases from J; junction bases left unmatched: 12. Germline V gene sequence: CDR1 LGHDT, CDR2 YNNKEL (reference sequence). The CDR3 extends over 17 amino acids. The CDR3 DNA reads TGTGCCAGCAGCACCCATCTAGCGGGGGGCCGACTAGATACGCAGTATTTT. This encodes CASSTHLAGGRLDTQYF.

This clone was counted once. The chain combines TRBV5-1 with TRBJ2-2, with 7 bases aligning to TRBD2. V gave up 0 bases and J gave up 3 bases; unmatched junction bases: 2. This CDR3 is 15 amino acids long. CDR1 is SGHRS and CDR2 is YFSETQ in the germline V gene. CDR3 protein: CASSLGGSDTGELFF. The CDR3 DNA reads as TGCGCCAGCAGCTTGGGCGGGAGTGACACCGGGGAGCTGTTTTTT.

The V gene is TRBV9, the J gene TRBJ2-3; possible D gene TRBD2, 5 bases. Germline V gene lookup returns CDR1 SGDLS and CDR2 YYNGEE. V was pared by 7 bases and J by 2 bases, with 14 bases between. This CDR3 is built from 14 residues. For the CDR3, the DNA is TGTGCCAGCCCCAGCGGACTTGCCACAGATACGCAGTATTTT. Its translation is CASPSGLATDTQYF.

A note on this clone: This sample includes further DNA sequences coding for the same CDR3. The V call is TRBV6-5, the J call TRBJ1-2, with TRBD1 as a possible D gene (5 bases). From germline, CDR1 is MNHEY and CDR2 SVGAGI. The CDR3 covers 14 residues. Between the trimmed V and J ends, which lost 7 bases and 8 bases, there was a span of 20 bases. The CDR3 coding sequence is TGTGCCAGCATTGGAGGGACGGCAAAGGTCGGCTACACCTTC. Translation gives CASIGGTAKVGYTF.

CDR3 sequence (DNA): TGTGCCAGCAGCTTGGGGACAGGGGCTACGCAGTATTTT. Protein sequence: CASSLGTGATQYF. This chain links TRBV5-4 with TRBJ2-3; 9 positions agree with TRBD1. V dropped 0 bases and J dropped 8; count of bases not matched to a gene: 1. From germline, CDR1 is SGHNT and CDR2 YYREEE (reference sequence). This CDR3 comprises 13 residues.

The chain is built from TRBV9 and TRBJ1-4; D may be TRBD1 (5 bases). CDR1 is SGDLS and CDR2 is YYNGEE in the germline V gene. CDR3 length equals 16 residues. The V and J ends lost 0 bases and 8 bases respectively, with 17 bases between them. The CDR3 here is CASSVAPGSAVEKLFF. CDR3 DNA: TGTGCCAGCAGCGTAGCTCCAGGGTCGGCGGTAGAAAAACTGTTTTTT.

This sequence joins TRBV5-6 and TRBJ2-5; D is perhaps TRBD1 (5 bases). Looked up from germline, CDR1 is SGHDT and CDR2 is YYEEEE. CDR3 length equals 15 residues. With 0 bases removed from V and 0 bases from J, the gap between germline ends came to 9 bases. The DNA of the CDR3 is TGTGCCAGCAGCTTGGGGTCAGGGAACCAAGAGACCCAGTACTTC. Translating gives CASSLGSGNQETQYF.

The V gene is TRBV19, the J gene TRBJ2-7, with D perhaps matching TRBD2 (7 bases). This CDR3 spans 15 amino acids. Germline V CDR1 and CDR2: LNHDA, SQIVND (reference sequence). The V gene lost 2 bases and the J gene lost 1 base, with 12 bases spanning the gap. CDR3 coding DNA: TGTGCCAGTAGTATATTCGGGGGGCTGTCCTACGAGCAGTACTTC. It translates to CASSIFGGLSYEQYF.

This clone was seen a handful of times. V gene TRBV9 combines with J gene TRBJ2-1, with 7 bases that match TRBD2. This CDR3 contains 15 residues. V lost 0 bases, J lost 7 bases, and 7 bases stayed unmatched. The germline V gene has CDR1 SGDLS and CDR2 YYNGEE. The CDR3 loop is CASSVAEREHNEQFF. CDR3 nucleotides: TGTGCCAGCAGCGTAGCTGAGCGGGAACATAATGAGCAGTTCTTC.

The chain has TRBV2 and TRBJ1-2; TRBD1 is a possible D gene (6 bases). CDR1 and CDR2 from the germline V gene are SNHLY and FYNNEI. CDR3 length equals 16 residues. V was shortened by 3 bases and J by 3 bases, with 17 bases between the two germline ends. The CDR3 region is CASSDPYRAYDYGYTF. The CDR3 DNA follows: TGTGCCAGCAGTGACCCTTACAGGGCTTACGACTATGGCTACACCTTC. The variable domain in full, completed from reference TRBV2 and TRBJ1-2, reads EPEVTQTPSHQVTQMGQEVILRCVPISNHLYFYWYRQILGQKVEFLVSFYNNEISEKSEIFDDQFSVERPDGSNFTLKIRSTKLEDSAMYFCASSDPYRAYDYGYTFGSGTRLTVV.

The V call is TRBV27, the J call TRBJ2-1; tentatively, D is TRBD2 (6 bases). V lost 4 bases and J lost 7, with 14 bases in between. Per germline, CDR1 MNHEY and CDR2 SMNVEV (reference sequence). The CDR3 sequence is 14 residues long. CDR3 amino acids: CASSSRDSLNEQFF. The CDR3 coding sequence is TGTGCCAGCAGTTCCCGGGACTCCTTAAATGAGCAGTTCTTC.

V is TRBV20-1 and J is TRBJ1-1, with TRBD1 as a possible D gene (5 bases). The CDR3 length is 13 residues. V lost 3 bases and J 6 bases, leaving 14 bases between the germline ends. CDR1 is DFQATT and CDR2 is SNEGSKA in the germline V gene (reference sequence). The chain's CDR3 is CSASGGRRAEAFF. Here the CDR3 DNA reads TGCAGTGCTAGTGGGGGGAGGCGGGCTGAAGCTTTCTTT.

The chain carries TRBV5-6 and TRBJ1-2, with a tentative D call TRBD1 (5 bases). This CDR3 region has 13 residues. The V and J ends lost 2 bases and 5 bases respectively, with 10 bases between them. Germline V gene data show CDR1 as SGHDT and CDR2 as YYEEEE. The CDR3 nucleotides read TGTGCCAGCAGCTTCAGGGTCCAGTATGGCTACACCTTC. It specifies CASSFRVQYGYTF.

This rearrangement joins TRBV30 to TRBJ2-3, with 10 bases that match TRBD2. CDR3 size: 14 residues. The V and J ends lost 8 bases and 2 bases, in that order; junction bases with no gene match: 7. Germline-derived CDR1 and CDR2 are GTSNPN and SVGIG (reference sequence). CDR3 DNA: TGTGCCGTAAGGACTAGCGGCCCCACAGATACGCAGTATTTT. Translation gives CAVRTSGPTDTQYF.

The rearrangement links TRBV9 to TRBJ2-2; maybe TRBD1 (6 bases). Trimming removed 2 bases at V and 0 bases at J, with 11 bases between. CDR1 and CDR2 from the germline V gene are SGDLS and YYNGEE. The CDR3 extends over 16 amino acids. The CDR3 nucleotides are TGTGCCAGCAGCGTCAGGACAGCGGCGAACACCGGGGAGCTGTTTTTT. Translated, it gives CASSVRTAANTGELFF.

The chain joins TRBV7-9 to TRBJ2-3; 7 bases map to TRBD2. The CDR3 is 17 residues long. Germline V lookup: CDR1 SEHNR, CDR2 FQNEAQ (reference sequence). V was clipped by 5 bases and J by 0 bases; unmatched bases: 11. CDR3 protein: CASSPPGEGPSTDTQYF. In DNA form, the CDR3 reads TGTGCCAGCAGCCCGCCGGGGGAGGGGCCAAGCACAGATACGCAGTATTTT.

V and J are TRBV27 and TRBJ1-3; D unresolved. The CDR3 contains 14 residues. Germline values: CDR1 MNHEY, CDR2 SMNVEV (reference sequence). V lost 5 bases, J lost 2 bases, and 10 bases lay in between. CDR3 region: CASSPRFPGNTIYF. In DNA form, the CDR3 reads TGTGCCAGCAGTCCCAGGTTCCCTGGAAACACCATATATTTT.